Described below is a single TCR beta chain sequence and its context. Its specificity is not known. The data were obtained in a study of T cell responses to AZD1222 COVID-19 vaccine. The study, taken as a whole, reports: Most donors were white British, females outnumbered males, and clonal diversity was possibly underestimated. Repertoire sampling occurred only after the peak T cell response. Nearly half of unique spike-specific TCRs reportedly avoided B.1.351 and B.1.1.7 mutated regions. Of the AZD1222 recipients, only 6 or 7 were seropositive at baseline.

Profiling relied on immunoSEQ multiplex PCR, and the TCRdb table lists in-frame clones only, not all of them. Of some 190,000 clones listed, roughly 91% were seen once; the top ten hold less than 2.5%. Trimming shortened V by 0 bases and J by 4 bases, and 13 bases separated the two germline ends. The CDR3 extends over 14 amino acids. In germline, CDR1 is GTSNPN, CDR2 SVGIG (reference sequence). The chain uses TRBV30 and TRBJ2-7; D is unresolved. This sequence originates from an adult who received the AZD1222 COVID-19 vaccine. The sequenced sample was peripheral blood, obtained 28 days after the second AZD1222 dose. Written as DNA, the CDR3 is TGTGCCTGGAGTGTACTCGGGCCTGGGTACGAGCAGTACTTC. It is translated as CAWSVLGPGYEQYF.